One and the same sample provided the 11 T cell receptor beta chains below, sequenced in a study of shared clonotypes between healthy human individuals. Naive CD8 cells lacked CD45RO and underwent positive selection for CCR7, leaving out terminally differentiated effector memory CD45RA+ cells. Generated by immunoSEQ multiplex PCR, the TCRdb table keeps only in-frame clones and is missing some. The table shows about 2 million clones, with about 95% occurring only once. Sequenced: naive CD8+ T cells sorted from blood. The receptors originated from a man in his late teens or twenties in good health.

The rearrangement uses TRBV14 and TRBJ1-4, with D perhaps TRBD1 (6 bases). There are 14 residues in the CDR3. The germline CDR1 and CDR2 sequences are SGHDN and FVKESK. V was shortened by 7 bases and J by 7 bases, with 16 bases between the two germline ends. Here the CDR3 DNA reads TGTGCCAGCACCCCGGGGGGGGCTGGTGAAAAACTGTTTTTT. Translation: CASTPGGAGEKLFF.

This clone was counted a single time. This chain's CDR3 is CASSLPPSGGAGEQYF. CDR3 in DNA: TGTGCCAGCAGTCTCCCTCCTAGCGGGGGGGCGGGAGAGCAGTACTTC. This chain joins TRBV28 and TRBJ2-7, with 12 bases that match TRBD2. Germline CDR1 reads MDHEN; CDR2 reads SYDVKM. The CDR3 extends over 16 amino acids. V lost 5 bases, J lost 7 bases, and 12 bases stayed unmatched.

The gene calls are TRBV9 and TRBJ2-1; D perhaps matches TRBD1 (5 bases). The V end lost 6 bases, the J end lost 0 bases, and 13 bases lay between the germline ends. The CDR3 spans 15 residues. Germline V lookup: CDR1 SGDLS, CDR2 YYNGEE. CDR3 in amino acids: CASTPGASSYNEQFF. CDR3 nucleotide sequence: TGTGCCAGCACCCCTGGGGCGAGCTCCTACAATGAGCAGTTCTTC.

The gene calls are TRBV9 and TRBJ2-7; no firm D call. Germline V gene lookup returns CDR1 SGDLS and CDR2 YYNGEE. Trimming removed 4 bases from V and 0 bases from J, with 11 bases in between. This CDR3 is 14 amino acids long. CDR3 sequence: CASSNDWSSYEQYF. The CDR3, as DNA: TGTGCCAGCAGCAACGACTGGAGCTCCTACGAGCAGTACTTC.

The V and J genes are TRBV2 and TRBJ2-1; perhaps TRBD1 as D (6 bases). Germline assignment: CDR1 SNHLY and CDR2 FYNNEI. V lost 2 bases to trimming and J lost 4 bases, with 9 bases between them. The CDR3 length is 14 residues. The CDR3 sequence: CASSERDKYNEQFF. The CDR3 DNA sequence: TGTGCCAGCAGTGAACGGGACAAATACAATGAGCAGTTCTTC.

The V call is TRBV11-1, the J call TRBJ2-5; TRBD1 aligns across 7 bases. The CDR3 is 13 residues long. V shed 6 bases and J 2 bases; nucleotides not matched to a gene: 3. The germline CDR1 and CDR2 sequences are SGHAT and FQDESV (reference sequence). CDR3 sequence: CASSPGGQETQYF. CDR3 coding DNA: TGTGCCAGCAGTCCAGGGGGTCAAGAGACCCAGTACTTC.

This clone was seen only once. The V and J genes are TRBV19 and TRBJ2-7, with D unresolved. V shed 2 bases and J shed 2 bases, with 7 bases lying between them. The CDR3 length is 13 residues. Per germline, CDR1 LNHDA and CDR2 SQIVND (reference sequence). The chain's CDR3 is CASSIRATYEQYF. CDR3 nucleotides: TGTGCCAGTAGTATAAGGGCTACCTACGAGCAGTACTTC.

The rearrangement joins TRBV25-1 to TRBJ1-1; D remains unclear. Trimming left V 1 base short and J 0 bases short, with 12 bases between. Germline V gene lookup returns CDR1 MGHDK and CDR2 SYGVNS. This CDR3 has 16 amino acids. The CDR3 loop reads CASSEFDRTMNTEAFF. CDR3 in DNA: TGTGCCAGCAGTGAATTCGATCGAACAATGAACACTGAAGCTTTCTTT.

In nucleotides, the CDR3 is TGTGCCAGCACGTGGGACAGGGTTGATGGGGCCAACGTCCTGACTTTC. Protein: CASTWDRVDGANVLTF. This rearrangement joins TRBV2 to TRBJ2-6; 9 bases line up with TRBD1. The length of the CDR3 is 16 residues. Germline trimming cut 7 bases from V and 3 bases from J; bases unmatched to any gene: 7. CDR1 and CDR2 (germline): SNHLY, FYNNEI.

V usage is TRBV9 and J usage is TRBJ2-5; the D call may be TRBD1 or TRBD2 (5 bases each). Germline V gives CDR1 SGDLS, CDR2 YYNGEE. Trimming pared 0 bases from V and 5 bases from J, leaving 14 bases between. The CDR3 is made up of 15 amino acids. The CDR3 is CASSVETGQRETQYF. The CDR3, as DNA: TGTGCCAGCAGCGTAGAGACGGGGCAACGGGAGACCCAGTACTTC.

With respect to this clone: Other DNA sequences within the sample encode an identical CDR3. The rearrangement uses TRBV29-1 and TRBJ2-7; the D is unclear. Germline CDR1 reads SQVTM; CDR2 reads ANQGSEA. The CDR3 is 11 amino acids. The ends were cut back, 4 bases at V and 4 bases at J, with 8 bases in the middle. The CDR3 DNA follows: TGCAGCGTTGGGTCCGGATACGAGCAGTACTTC. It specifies CSVGSGYEQYF.